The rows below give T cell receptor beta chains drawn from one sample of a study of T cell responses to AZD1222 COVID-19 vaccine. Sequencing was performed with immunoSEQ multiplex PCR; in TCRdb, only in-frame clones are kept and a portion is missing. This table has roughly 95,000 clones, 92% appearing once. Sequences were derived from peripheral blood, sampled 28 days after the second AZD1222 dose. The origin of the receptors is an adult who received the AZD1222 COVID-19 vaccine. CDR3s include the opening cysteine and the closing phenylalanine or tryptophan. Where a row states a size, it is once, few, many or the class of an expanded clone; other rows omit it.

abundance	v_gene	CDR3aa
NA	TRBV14	CASSPGLNTEAFF
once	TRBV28	CASSSPGTGGTDTQYF
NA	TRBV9	CASSVDTGGWDTGELFF
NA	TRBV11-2	CASSRPRGGLRHYEQYF
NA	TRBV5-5	CASSSDPLGPTVGELFF
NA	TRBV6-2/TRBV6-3	CASSSRVDTEAFF
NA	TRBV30	CAWSVVFDTIYF
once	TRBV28	CASSPPSVSGSPLHF
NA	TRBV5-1	CASSLDGPATNEKLFF
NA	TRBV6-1	CASSEQAPGTQYF
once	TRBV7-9	CASSVTGGAGGELFF
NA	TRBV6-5	CAAGVRPSMNTEAFF
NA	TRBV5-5	CASSLVQAFGTDTQYF
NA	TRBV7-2	CASSLATGGNYGYTF
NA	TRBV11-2	CASSPPGAELRGEQYF
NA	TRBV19	CASSTRTGGQETQYF
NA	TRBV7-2	CASSSEARSYGYTF
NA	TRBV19	CASTLPGGENTEAFF
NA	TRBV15	CATSTEDRDRTDTQYF
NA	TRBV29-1	CSVGVTYEAFF
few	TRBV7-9	CASSFVDNSYEQYF
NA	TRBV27	CASSYRQGLTNTEAFF
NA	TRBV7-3	CASSLVTVRHYGYTF
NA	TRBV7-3	CASSLTGTSGNTQYF
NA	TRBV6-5	CASSTSGGGETQYF
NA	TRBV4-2	CASSQDSGDHRELFF
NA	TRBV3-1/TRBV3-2	CASSPSPGTGFGYTF
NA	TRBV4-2	CASSQGPRGANEAFF
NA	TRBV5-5	CASSLASGAYEQYF
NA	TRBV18	CASSPRSGSTKVNTEAFF
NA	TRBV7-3	CASSLYRTDTQYF
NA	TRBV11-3	CASSFGDDRPYYGYTF
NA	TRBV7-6	CASSLGWDALPYEQYF
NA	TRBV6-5	CASIGGAGANYGYTF
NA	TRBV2	CASSEGGGNEKLFF
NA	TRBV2	CASRRSVRGGANTEAFF
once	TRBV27	CASRRVDEQFF
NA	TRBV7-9	CASSEIAGAYNEQFF
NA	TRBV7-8	CASSLLGVGGSNSPLHF
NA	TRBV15	CATSSPTSIDTQYF
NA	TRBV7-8	CASSFGQGWTDTQYF
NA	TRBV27	CASSLRGDYGYTF
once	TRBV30	CAWSVGGVAFF
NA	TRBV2	CASSRDISYSGNTIYF
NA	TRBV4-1	CASSQAGVTGGYTF
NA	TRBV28	CASSGIVAGEYTEAFF
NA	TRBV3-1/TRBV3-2	CASSQGQKLADTQYF
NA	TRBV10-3	CAISDGQGPGGYTF
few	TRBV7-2	CASSVTPQETQYF
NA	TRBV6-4	CASSESGGATDTQYF
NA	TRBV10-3	CAISEPGQGTYEQYF
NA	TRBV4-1	CASSQDFWGEDEQFF
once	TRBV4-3	CASSQDLGGPYEQYF
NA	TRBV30	CAWSPSGGRNSYNEQFF
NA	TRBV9	CASSPRVGRAFF
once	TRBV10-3	CAIGKGTEPLYNEQFF
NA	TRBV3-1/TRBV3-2	CASSLRTVSGNTIYF
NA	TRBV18	CASSPSGGRGYEQYF
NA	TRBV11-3	CASSLDGALRQETQYF
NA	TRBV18	CASSPRTGYNSPLHF